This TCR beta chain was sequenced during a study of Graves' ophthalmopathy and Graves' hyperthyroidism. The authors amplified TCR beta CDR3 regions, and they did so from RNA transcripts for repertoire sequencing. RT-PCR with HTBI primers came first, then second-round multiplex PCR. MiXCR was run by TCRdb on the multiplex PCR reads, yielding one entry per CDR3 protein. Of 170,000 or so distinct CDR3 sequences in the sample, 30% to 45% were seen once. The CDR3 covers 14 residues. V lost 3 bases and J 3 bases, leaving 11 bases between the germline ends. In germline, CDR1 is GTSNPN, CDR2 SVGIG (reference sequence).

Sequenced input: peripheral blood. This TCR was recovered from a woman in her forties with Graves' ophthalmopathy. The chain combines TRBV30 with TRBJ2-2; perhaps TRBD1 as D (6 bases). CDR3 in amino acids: CAWRPGHDTGELFF. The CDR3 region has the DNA TGTGCCTGGAGACCGGGACACGACACCGGGGAGCTGTTTTTT.